The subject of this entry is one T cell receptor beta chain. Its target is not known. Assay used: immunoSEQ multiplex PCR; TCRdb lists only in-frame clones, some missing. The sample carries about 100,000 clones, about nine tenths recorded once. The data were taken from a study of T cell responses to AZD1222 COVID-19 vaccine. General study results and limits: Spike-specific TCR depth and breadth grew after two AZD1222 doses.

Some second doses came at about 4 weeks and others at about 12 weeks; these were pooled. Germline V gives CDR1 KGHSH, CDR2 LQKENI. The V and J ends lost 3 bases and 5 bases, in that order; junction bases with no gene match: 6. The CDR3 totals 16 residues. The clonotype comes from an adult who received the AZD1222 COVID-19 vaccine. Specimen: peripheral blood, collected 28 days after the second AZD1222 dose. The rearrangement joins TRBV18 to TRBJ1-5, with 11 nucleotides matching TRBD1. DNA for the CDR3: TGTGCCAGCTCACCCCCGGGACAGGGGGTTCATCAGCCCCAGCATTTT. This sequence encodes CASSPPGQGVHQPQHF.